This T cell receptor beta chain is drawn from a study of shared clonotypes between healthy human individuals. Looking at the study overall: Donors were two women and a few men aged 18 to 49.

V gave up 7 bases and J gave up 2 bases; unmatched junction bases: 8. The CDR3 has 16 amino acids. From germline, CDR1 is SEHNR and CDR2 FQNEAQ (reference sequence). Donation came from healthy HIV-negative adults that had no recent acute infections or vaccinations. Negatively enriched CD4+ T cells were divided by CD45RA into naive and memory. TCRdb's table, derived via immunoSEQ multiplex PCR, lists solely in-frame clones and lacks some. The table shows around 1,100,000 clones, with approximately 75% occurring only once. Sequenced material: memory CD4+ T cells from PBMCs. Indicated subset: CD45RA-negative fraction. This rearrangement joins TRBV7-9 to TRBJ2-2; TRBD2 aligns across 9 bases. This clonotype was sampled from a man between 18 and 29 years old in good health. Some clones in this sample may be carry-over from other donors' samples. DNA of the CDR3: TGTGCCAGCACCCCCGCTAGCGGGGCTAACACCGGGGAGCTGTTTTTT. Translation: CASTPASGANTGELFF. Together with reference TRBV7-9 and TRBJ2-2, the CDR3 gives the full variable domain: DTGVSQNPRHKITKRGQNVTFRCDPISEHNRLYWYRQTLGQGPEFLTYFQNEAQLEKSRLLSDRFSAERPKGSFSTLEIQRTEQGDSAMYLCASTPASGANTGELFFGEGSRLTVL.